These 8 T cell receptor beta chains share one sample of origin, sequenced in a study of shared clonotypes between healthy human individuals. Sequenced by immunoSEQ multiplex PCR; TCRdb stores in-frame clones only, minus some. This table holds over a million clones, around 74% found once. Sequenced sample: memory CD4+ T cells sorted from blood. This sample's subset: CD45RA-negative fraction. Receptors were obtained from a young man in good health.

This clone occurred a few times. V gene TRBV6-5 combines with J gene TRBJ1-4, with TRBD1 matching 11 bases. CDR3 length equals 15 residues. With 5 bases clipped from V and 8 bases from J, the junction kept 7 bases outside the gene matches. Per germline, CDR1 MNHEY and CDR2 SVGAGI. Here the CDR3 DNA reads TGTGCCAGCAGTCCATTGGGACAGGGGGAGGAAAAACTGTTTTTT. Amino acid sequence: CASSPLGQGEEKLFF.

This chain connects TRBV2 to TRBJ2-2; 7 bases fit TRBD1. This CDR3 is 15 amino acids long. With V trimmed by 6 bases and J by 4 bases, 8 bases remained unmatched. Germline V gives CDR1 SNHLY, CDR2 FYNNEI. CDR3 loop: CASSQDRWGTGELFF. The CDR3 DNA reads as TGTGCCAGCAGCCAGGACAGGTGGGGCACCGGGGAGCTGTTTTTT.

The chain recombines TRBV5-4 with TRBJ1-4, with D possibly matching TRBD1 (5 bases). V lost 3 bases and J 8 bases, leaving 17 bases between the germline ends. The germline V gene encodes CDR1 SGHNT and CDR2 YYREEE (reference sequence). The length of the CDR3 is 15 residues. In DNA form, the CDR3 reads TGTGCCAGCAGCTCTGGGGCCTACAAGGACGAAAAACTGTTTTTT. Translation gives CASSSGAYKDEKLFF.

Worth noting for this clone: Other DNA sequences of this sample code for an identical CDR3. In DNA, the CDR3 is TGCGCCAGCAGCTTGAGTTACAATGAGCAGTTCTTC. Translation: CASSLSYNEQFF. This chain connects TRBV5-1 to TRBJ2-1; D unresolved. The germline gives CDR1 SGHRS, CDR2 YFSETQ. CDR3 size: 12 residues. V was pared by 1 base and J by 4 bases, with 3 bases between.

V usage is TRBV7-2 and J usage is TRBJ2-7; 7 bases map to TRBD1. Per germline, CDR1 SGHTA and CDR2 FQGNSA. Trimming took 5 bases from V and 5 from J; bases not matched to a gene: 9. The CDR3 extends over 14 amino acids. The CDR3 region has the DNA TGTGCCAGCAGCCTCGGACAGGCCCCTCACGAGCAGTACTTC. It specifies CASSLGQAPHEQYF.

The genes are TRBV4-1 and TRBJ1-5; no clear D. This CDR3 region has 13 residues. Trimming removed 0 bases from V and 0 bases from J, with 0 bases in between. Germline loops: CDR1 MGHRA, CDR2 YSYEKL. The CDR3 loop reads CASSQDSNQPQHF. The CDR3 DNA follows: TGCGCCAGCAGCCAAGATAGCAATCAGCCCCAGCATTTT.

This clone was found a few times. The chain couples TRBV15 to TRBJ1-5; D perhaps matches TRBD1 (6 bases). Per germline, CDR1 LNHNV and CDR2 YYDKDF (reference sequence). This CDR3 has 15 residues. Trimming shortened V by 0 bases and J by 5 bases, and 11 bases separated the two germline ends. The CDR3 coding sequence is TGTGCCACCAGCAGAGATTGGGGGGGCGATCAGCCCCAGCATTTT. Translated: CATSRDWGGDQPQHF.

This chain joins TRBV9 and TRBJ1-6; D is perhaps TRBD1 (5 bases). CDR1 SGDLS and CDR2 YYNGEE come from the germline V gene. Trimming took 4 bases from V and 7 from J, leaving 12 bases between them. This CDR3 region has 14 residues. In DNA form, the CDR3 reads TGTGCCAGCAGCTACGCCCCAGGGAATTCACCCCTCCACTTT. Its protein is CASSYAPGNSPLHF. Full variable domain (missing parts from reference TRBV9 and TRBJ1-6): DSGVTQTPKHLITATGQRVTLRCSPRSGDLSVYWYQQSLDQGLQFLIQYYNGEERAKGNILERFSAQQFPDLHSELNLSSLELGDSALYFCASSYAPGNSPLHFGNGTRLTVT.